This TCR beta chain was sequenced for a study of T cell changes during pregnancy in multiple sclerosis. Some clones are missing from TCRdb's copy, which holds only in-frame ones; the method was immunoSEQ multiplex PCR. The sample includes tens of thousands of clones, around 94% of them seen just once. CDR3 length equals 16 residues. Looked up from germline, CDR1 is MNHNY and CDR2 is SVGAGI (reference sequence). V was pared by 5 bases and J by 8 bases, with 21 bases between. The chain couples TRBV6-6 to TRBJ1-4, with a possible D match to TRBD1 (5 bases). The sample here was CD8+ T cells from peripheral blood mononuclear cells, taken after pregnancy. The clonotype comes from a female donor with multiple sclerosis, enrolled in a pregnancy study. The CDR3 DNA is TGTGCCAGCAGTCCCGGACTAAACCCCCAGGGCGAAAAACTGTTTTTT. Its translation is CASSPGLNPQGEKLFF.